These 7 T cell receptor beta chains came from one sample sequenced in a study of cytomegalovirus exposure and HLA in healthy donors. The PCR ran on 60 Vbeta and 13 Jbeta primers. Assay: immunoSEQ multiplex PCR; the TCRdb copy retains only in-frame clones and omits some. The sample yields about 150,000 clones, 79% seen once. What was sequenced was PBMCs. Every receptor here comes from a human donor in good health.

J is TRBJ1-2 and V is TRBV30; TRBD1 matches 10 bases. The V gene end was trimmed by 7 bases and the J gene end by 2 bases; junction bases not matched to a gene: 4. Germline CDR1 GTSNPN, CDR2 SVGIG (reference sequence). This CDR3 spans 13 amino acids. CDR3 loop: CAFGTGENYGYTF. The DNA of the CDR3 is TGTGCCTTCGGGACAGGGGAAAACTATGGCTACACCTTC.

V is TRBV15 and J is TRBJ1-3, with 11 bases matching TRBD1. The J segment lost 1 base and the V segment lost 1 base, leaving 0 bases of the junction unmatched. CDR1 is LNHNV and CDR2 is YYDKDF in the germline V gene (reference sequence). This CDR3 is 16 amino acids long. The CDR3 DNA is TGTGCCACCAGCAGAGGGGACAGGGGGTCTGGAAACACCATATATTTT. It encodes CATSRGDRGSGNTIYF.

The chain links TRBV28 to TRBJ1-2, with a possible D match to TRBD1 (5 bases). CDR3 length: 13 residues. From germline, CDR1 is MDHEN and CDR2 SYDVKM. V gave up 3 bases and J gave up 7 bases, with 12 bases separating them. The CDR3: CASSLAGPSGYTF. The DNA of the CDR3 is TGTGCCAGCAGTTTGGCAGGGCCAAGTGGCTACACCTTC.

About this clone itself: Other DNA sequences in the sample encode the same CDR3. The CDR3: CASSPTGQETQYF. The CDR3 nucleotides read TGTGCCAGCAGTCCGACAGGGCAAGAGACCCAGTACTTC. The chain links TRBV5-4 to TRBJ2-5, with TRBD1 matching 7 bases. The CDR3 runs 13 residues. Germline CDR1 SGHNT, CDR2 YYREEE (reference sequence). V shed 5 bases, J shed 2 bases, and the junction held 3 bases outside the gene matches.

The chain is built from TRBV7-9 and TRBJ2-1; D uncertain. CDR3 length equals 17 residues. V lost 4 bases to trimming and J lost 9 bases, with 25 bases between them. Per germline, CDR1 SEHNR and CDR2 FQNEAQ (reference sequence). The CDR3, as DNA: TGTGCCAGCAGCTCGGTCGCAGATGGCCCCCCAAGGAGTGAGCAGTTCTTC. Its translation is CASSSVADGPPRSEQFF.

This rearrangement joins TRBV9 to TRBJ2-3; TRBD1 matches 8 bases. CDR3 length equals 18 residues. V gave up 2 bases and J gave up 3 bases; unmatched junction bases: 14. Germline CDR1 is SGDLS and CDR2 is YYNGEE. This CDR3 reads CASSVNMGRQGSTDTQYF. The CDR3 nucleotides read TGTGCCAGCAGCGTCAACATGGGAAGACAGGGGAGTACAGATACGCAGTATTTT. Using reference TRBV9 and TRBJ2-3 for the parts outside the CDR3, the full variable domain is DSGVTQTPKHLITATGQRVTLRCSPRSGDLSVYWYQQSLDQGLQFLIQYYNGEERAKGNILERFSAQQFPDLHSELNLSSLELGDSALYFCASSVNMGRQGSTDTQYFGPGTRLTVL.

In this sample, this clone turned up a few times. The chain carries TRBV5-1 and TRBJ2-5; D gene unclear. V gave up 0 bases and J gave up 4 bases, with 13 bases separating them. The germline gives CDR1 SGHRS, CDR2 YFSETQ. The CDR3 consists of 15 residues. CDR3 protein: CASSLAGYRPETQYF. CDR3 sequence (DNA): TGCGCCAGCAGCTTGGCCGGGTACCGCCCAGAGACCCAGTACTTC.